This TCR beta chain stems from a study of shared clonotypes between healthy human individuals. This CDR3 has 18 residues. Trimming cost V 0 bases and J 1 base, with 16 bases left between them. Germline V gene sequence: CDR1 SEHNR, CDR2 FQNEAQ (reference sequence). CD45RO+ cells were combined with CCR7-negative CD45RA+ TemRA cells to form CD8 memory. Assay used: immunoSEQ multiplex PCR; TCRdb lists only in-frame clones, some missing. The data hold about 110,000 clones, with 68% observed a single time. Sequencing input: memory CD8+ T cells sorted from blood. The subset is: CD45RO+ cells pooled with CCR7-negative TemRA cells. The chain recombines TRBV7-9 with TRBJ1-3, with a weak D call TRBD1 (6 bases). The TCR sequence derives from a woman in her twenties or thirties in good health. CDR3 nucleotides: TGTGCCAGCAGCTTAGCCTCCCGGTGGACAGTTTCTGGAAACACCATATATTTT. Amino acid sequence: CASSLASRWTVSGNTIYF.